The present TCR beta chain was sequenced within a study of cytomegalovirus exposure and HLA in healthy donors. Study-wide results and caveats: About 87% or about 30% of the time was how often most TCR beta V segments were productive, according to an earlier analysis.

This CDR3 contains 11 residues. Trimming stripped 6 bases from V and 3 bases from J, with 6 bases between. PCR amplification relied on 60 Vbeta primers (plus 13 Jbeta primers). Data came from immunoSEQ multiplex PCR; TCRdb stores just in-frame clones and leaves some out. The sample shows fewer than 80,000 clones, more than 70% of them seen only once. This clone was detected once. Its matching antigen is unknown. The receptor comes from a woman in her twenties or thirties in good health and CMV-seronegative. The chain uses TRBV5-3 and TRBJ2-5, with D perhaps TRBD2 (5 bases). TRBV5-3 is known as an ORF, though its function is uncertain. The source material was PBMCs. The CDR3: CARKAEETQYF. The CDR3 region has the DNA TGTGCCAGAAAAGCGGAAGAGACCCAGTACTTC.